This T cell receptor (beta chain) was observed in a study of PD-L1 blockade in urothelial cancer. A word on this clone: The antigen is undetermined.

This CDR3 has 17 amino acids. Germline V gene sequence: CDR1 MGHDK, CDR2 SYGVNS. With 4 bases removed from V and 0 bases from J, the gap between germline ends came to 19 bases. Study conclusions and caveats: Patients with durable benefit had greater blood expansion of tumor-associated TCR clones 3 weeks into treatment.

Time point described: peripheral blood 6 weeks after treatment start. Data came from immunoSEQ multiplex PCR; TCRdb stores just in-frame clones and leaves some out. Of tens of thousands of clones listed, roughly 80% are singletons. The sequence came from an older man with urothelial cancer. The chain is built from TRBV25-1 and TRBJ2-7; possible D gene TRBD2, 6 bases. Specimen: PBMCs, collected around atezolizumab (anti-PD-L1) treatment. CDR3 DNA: TGTGCCAGCAGTGGAACCCCCGGGACTGGGGTCTCCTACGAGCAGTACTTC. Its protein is CASSGTPGTGVSYEQYF.